This is a list of T cell receptor beta chains from one sample in a study of blood T cell repertoires in COVID-19. The assay was immunoSEQ multiplex PCR, and TCRdb's table has in-frame clones only and misses some. The sample shows tens of thousands of clones, about 90% of them seen only once. The sample consisted of peripheral blood. These receptors were collected from a human donor in a cohort sampled during active COVID-19. The CDR3 runs from the conserved cysteine through the conserved F or W. D genes are given only for firm matches. Size is stated for part of the rows, as once, few or many counts, or as a class when the clone is expanded.

D	size	V	J	DNA	CDR3
TRBD1	.	TRBV12-5	TRBJ2-3	TGTGCTAGTGCTTCGGGACAGGGCATCGATACGCAGTATTTT	CASASGQGIDTQYF
.	.	TRBV28	TRBJ1-1	TGTGCCAGCAGGGCTTGGGGGGGGAACACTGAAGCTTTCTTT	CASRAWGGNTEAFF
.	.	TRBV25-1	TRBJ1-6	TGTGCCAGCAGCCTGGACTACTCCTATAATTCACCCCTCCACTTT	CASSLDYSYNSPLHF
TRBD1	.	TRBV5-1	TRBJ1-1	TGCGCCAGCAGTAGGACAGGGGGCTTAACTGAAGCTTTCTTT	CASSRTGGLTEAFF
TRBD1	.	TRBV4-3	TRBJ2-2	TGCGCCAGCAGCCAAGAAGGGGGACAGGGTGCAACCGGGGAGCTGTTTTTT	CASSQEGGQGATGELFF
TRBD1	.	TRBV13	TRBJ2-5	TGTGCCAGCAGCTATACAGGGGGAGGAGAGACCCAGTACTTC	CASSYTGGGETQYF
.	.	TRBV29-1	TRBJ2-5	TGCAGCGTGCCCAGTACGACGGGGCGGGGGACCCAGTACTTC	CSVPSTTGRGTQYF
.	.	TRBV5-4	TRBJ1-3	TGTGCCAGCAGCTTGCTACAGGGTGGGGACACCATATATTTT	CASSLLQGGDTIYF
.	.	TRBV5-4	TRBJ2-2	TGTGCCAGCAGCTTGGCCAAGCTTGGTTTCAACACCGGGGAGCTGTTTTTT	CASSLAKLGFNTGELFF
.	.	TRBV19	TRBJ2-3	TGTGCCAGTAGTATAGCCCGGTTGAGGGATACGCAGTATTTT	CASSIARLRDTQYF
TRBD1	.	TRBV5-1	TRBJ2-6	TGCGCCAGCAGCCAGGGGGCTGGTGGGGCCAACGTCCTGACTTTC	CASSQGAGGANVLTF
.	.	TRBV21-1	TRBJ2-7	TGTGCCAGCACCAAAAGTCCCGACGGAGGTCAACGGGAGCAGTACTTC	CASTKSPDGGQREQYF
.	.	TRBV28	TRBJ2-1	TGTGCCAGCAGTTTACGCAGGGAGGCCCAGTTCTTC	CASSLRREAQFF
.	.	TRBV11-2	TRBJ2-6	TGTGCCAGCACCCTCAGTGGTACAGTCTCTGGGGCCAACGTCCTGACTTTC	CASTLSGTVSGANVLTF
TRBD2	.	TRBV29-1	TRBJ2-1	TGCAGCGCCCAACTAGCGGGAGGCTATGAGCAGTTCTTC	CSAQLAGGYEQFF
.	few	TRBV9	TRBJ2-7	TGTGCCAGCAGCGTAGGGGGACACTCCTCCTACGAGCAGTACTTC	CASSVGGHSSYEQYF
TRBD1	.	TRBV27	TRBJ1-2	TGTGCCAGCAGTTCCCGACAGGGCCCCCTTGCGAACTATGGCTACACCTTC	CASSSRQGPLANYGYTF
TRBD2	.	TRBV6-6	TRBJ2-5	TGTGCCAGCAGCCAAAGGACTAGCGGCCAAGAGACCCAGTACTTC	CASSQRTSGQETQYF
.	once	TRBV5-4	TRBJ2-7	TGTGCCAGCAGCTCCGACAGGCGCACCCTCTCCTACGAGCAGTACTTC	CASSSDRRTLSYEQYF
TRBD1	.	TRBV18	TRBJ2-7	TGTGCCAGCTCACGACAGGGTCCGTACGAGCAGTACTTC	CASSRQGPYEQYF
.	few	TRBV30	TRBJ1-5	TGTGCCTGGGGCTCCTTTCAGCCCCAGCATTTT	CAWGSFQPQHF
.	.	TRBV7-3	TRBJ1-1	TGTGCCAGCAGTCCCTCCGGAGTGAACACTGAAGCTTTCTTT	CASSPSGVNTEAFF
.	.	TRBV9	TRBJ2-5	TGTGCCAGCAGCAAAGGGGACCAAGAGACCCAGTACTTC	CASSKGDQETQYF
.	.	TRBV6-1	TRBJ2-1	TGTGCCAGCAGTGACCCTAGAACGACAGTTCAAAGCTCCTACAATGAGCAGTTCTTC	CASSDPRTTVQSSYNEQFF
TRBD2	.	TRBV9	TRBJ2-1	TGTGCCAGCAGCCCACCTAGCGGGAGGAAGGGTGAGCAGTTCTTC	CASSPPSGRKGEQFF
.	once	TRBV6-5	TRBJ2-7	TGTGCCAGCAGTAACTCATTAGACGGGGGCTCCTACGAGCAGTACTTC	CASSNSLDGGSYEQYF
.	.	TRBV12-3/TRBV12-4	TRBJ2-2	TGTGCCAGCAGGGGCCGGACCGGGGAGCTGTTTTTT	CASRGRTGELFF
.	.	TRBV9	TRBJ1-2	TGTGCCAGCAGCGGTCCAAACAGGGACGGCTACACCTTC	CASSGPNRDGYTF
TRBD2	.	TRBV2	TRBJ2-3	TGTGCCAGCAGCGGGGTGGCTAGCGGGAGCGGTGATACGCAGTATTTT	CASSGVASGSGDTQYF
.	.	TRBV7-3	TRBJ2-1	TGTGCCAGCAGCTTAGGGAGCGCAAACAATGAGCAGTTCTTC	CASSLGSANNEQFF
.	.	TRBV6-5	TRBJ1-5	TGTGCCAGCAGTAGGGACTATAGCAATCAGCCCCAGCATTTT	CASSRDYSNQPQHF
.	.	TRBV6-6	TRBJ2-5	TGTGCCAGCATTTTCCTGGAGACCCAGTACTTC	CASIFLETQYF
.	.	TRBV14	TRBJ2-6	TGTGCCAGCAGCCAAGACAGGGGAATCGTCACGGGGGCCAACGTCCTGACTTTC	CASSQDRGIVTGANVLTF
.	.	TRBV5-6	TRBJ2-7	TGTGCCAGCAGCTTGGCGGGAGTCACCTCCTACGAGCAGTACTTC	CASSLAGVTSYEQYF
.	few	TRBV7-3	TRBJ2-1	TGTGCCAGCAGCCTCAGGAGGGATGAGCAGTTCTTC	CASSLRRDEQFF
.	.	TRBV7-2	TRBJ1-1	TGTGCCAGCAGTCGCACGTATGATGGGCACACTGAAGCTTTCTTT	CASSRTYDGHTEAFF
.	once	TRBV7-5	TRBJ2-7	TGTGCCAGGCCCCAACCACCGGGACTAGCGAACGAGCAGTACTTC	CARPQPPGLANEQYF
TRBD1	.	TRBV7-9	TRBJ2-1	TGTGCCAGCAGCTCCACGACCCCGACAGGGGGTTGGCTGGACAATGAGCAGTTCTTC	CASSSTTPTGGWLDNEQFF
TRBD1	.	TRBV30	TRBJ2-2	TGTGCCTGGGACAGGGCGTCGTACACCGGGGAGCTGTTTTTT	CAWDRASYTGELFF
TRBD2	.	TRBV28	TRBJ2-2	TGTGCCAGCACCGAACTAGCGGGAGTTACCAAGAACACCGGGGAGCTGTTTTTT	CASTELAGVTKNTGELFF
TRBD2	.	TRBV7-3	TRBJ2-3	TGTGCCAGCAGCTCCGGGACTAGCTGGCCAGATACGCAGTATTTT	CASSSGTSWPDTQYF